These 9 T cell receptor beta chains came from one sample sequenced in a study of blood T cell repertoires in COVID-19. Measured with immunoSEQ multiplex PCR; TCRdb has only the in-frame clones, and not every one. The sample lists 200,000 or so clones; under 90% were seen once. Sequencing was carried out using peripheral blood. The origin of the receptors is a man between 60 and 75 years old who had recovered from COVID-19.

This chain joins TRBV27 and TRBJ2-3, with 8 bases identical to TRBD2. The CDR3 spans 15 residues. Trimming removed 5 bases from V and 2 bases from J; junction bases left unmatched: 6. CDR1 and CDR2 (germline): MNHEY, SMNVEV (reference sequence). For the CDR3, the DNA is TGTGCCAGCAGTCGCAGCGGGGGAGTCACAGATACGCAGTATTTT. It yields the protein CASSRSGGVTDTQYF.

The table lists this clone with a count of one. This chain uses TRBV7-8 with TRBJ1-5; the D gene is possibly TRBD1 (5 bases). Germline CDR1 SGHVS, CDR2 FQNEAQ. The CDR3 sequence is 15 residues long. The V gene lost 1 base and the J gene lost 4 bases, with 11 bases spanning the gap. The DNA for the CDR3 is TGTGCCAGCAGCTTAGACGGGGGGGGAAATCAGCCCCAGCATTTT. Its translation is CASSLDGGGNQPQHF.

The rearrangement links TRBV19 to TRBJ2-2; TRBD1 might be the D (5 bases). V was shortened by 4 bases and J by 6 bases, with 12 bases between the two germline ends. Germline CDR1 and CDR2: LNHDA and SQIVND (reference sequence). This CDR3 is 14 amino acids long. The CDR3 DNA sequence: TGTGCCAGTAGTAAAGGGGCAAGGGCCGGGGAGCTGTTTTTT. The encoded protein is CASSKGARAGELFF.

This rearrangement joins TRBV18 to TRBJ1-2; maybe TRBD1 (6 bases). V lost 5 bases and J lost 0, with 13 bases in between. Germline loops: CDR1 KGHSH, CDR2 LQKENI. This CDR3 region has 15 residues. The CDR3 sequence: CASSGLGQTNYGYTF. The CDR3 DNA follows: TGTGCCAGCTCAGGCCTTGGACAGACTAACTATGGCTACACCTTC.

This clone was found once. The chain recombines TRBV9 with TRBJ2-7, with 12 nucleotides matching TRBD2. The germline gives CDR1 SGDLS, CDR2 YYNGEE. CDR3 length equals 14 residues. V was pared by 4 bases and J by 5 bases, with 4 bases of the junction left unmatched. The CDR3 protein is CASSTASGRDEQYF. In nucleotides, the CDR3 is TGTGCCAGCAGCACAGCTAGCGGGAGGGACGAGCAGTACTTC.

The chain links TRBV6-2 or TRBV6-3 to TRBJ1-5; a weak D match, TRBD1 (6 bases). Germline-derived CDR1 and CDR2 are MNHEY and SVGEGT. Trimming removed 2 bases at V and 4 bases at J, with 18 bases between. The CDR3 is 17 amino acids. Written as DNA, the CDR3 is TGTGCCAGCAGTTACAGGTCGGACCGACAGGAAAATCAGCCCCAGCATTTT. Translating it yields CASSYRSDRQENQPQHF.

This clone was observed a few times. The V and J genes are TRBV30 and TRBJ2-7, with D perhaps TRBD2 (6 bases). The CDR3 length is 12 residues. V lost 1 base, J lost 5 bases, and 9 bases lay in between. In germline, CDR1 is GTSNPN, CDR2 SVGIG (reference sequence). CDR3 sequence (DNA): TGTGCCTGGAGTGGGACGGGGGACGAGCAGTACTTC. This gives the protein CAWSGTGDEQYF.

This rearrangement joins TRBV2 to TRBJ1-3, with 10 nucleotides matching TRBD1. The V gene end was trimmed by 7 bases and the J gene end by 3 bases; junction bases not matched to a gene: 6. Germline CDR1 is SNHLY and CDR2 is FYNNEI. The CDR3 is 15 amino acids. Written as DNA, the CDR3 is TGTGCCAGCAAATCGACAGGGGGCCGTGGAAACACCATATATTTT. Encoded protein: CASKSTGGRGNTIYF.

J is TRBJ2-7 and V is TRBV4-3; tentatively, D is TRBD1 (6 bases). This CDR3 is built from 14 residues. V was cut by 4 bases and J by 2 bases, with 12 bases left in between. Germline V gives CDR1 LGHNA, CDR2 YSLEER. The chain's CDR3 is CASSLRTGTYEQYF. The CDR3 DNA reads TGCGCCAGCAGCCTCCGAACAGGGACCTACGAGCAGTACTTC.